Each of the 27 T cell receptor beta chains below was sequenced from the same sample in a study of cytomegalovirus exposure and HLA in healthy donors. Use of 60 Vbeta and 13 Jbeta primers characterized the PCR. Measured with immunoSEQ multiplex PCR; TCRdb has only the in-frame clones, and not every one. The sample has 150,000 to 200,000 clones, 65% to 80% seen once. Sequences were obtained from PBMCs. The origin of the receptors is a woman in her thirties or forties in good health and CMV-seronegative.

The chain carries TRBV5-1 and TRBJ2-5; TRBD1 matches 9 bases. V shed 4 bases, J shed 4 bases, and the junction held 5 bases outside the gene matches. This CDR3 contains 14 residues. Germline V gives CDR1 SGHRS, CDR2 YFSETQ. The CDR3 coding sequence is TGCGCCAGCAGCCCTGGGACAGGGCGAGAGACCCAGTACTTC. Translating gives CASSPGTGRETQYF. Supplemented by reference TRBV5-1 and TRBJ2-5, the full variable domain reads KAGVTQTPRYLIKTRGQQVTLSCSPISGHRSVSWYQQTPGQGLQFLFEYFSETQRNKGNFPGRFSGRQFSNSRSEMNVSTLELGDSALYLCASSPGTGRETQYFGPGTRLLVL.

The rearrangement joins TRBV6-1 to TRBJ1-5; D may be TRBD1 (5 bases). Germline assignment: CDR1 MNHNS and CDR2 SASEGT. The CDR3 runs to 15 residues. V lost 7 bases to trimming and J lost 6 bases, with 19 bases between them. As DNA, the CDR3 is TGTGCCAGCAATGAGCGGCAGGGCTATCGTCAGCCCCAGCATTTT. Translation gives CASNERQGYRQPQHF.

V usage is TRBV4-3 and J usage is TRBJ1-1; D gene unclear. V was trimmed by 1 base and J by 7 bases, leaving 16 bases between them. This CDR3 region has 15 residues. Germline V lookup: CDR1 LGHNA, CDR2 YSLEER. The CDR3 sequence: CASSQVLVGRGEAFF. The CDR3 nucleotides read TGCGCCAGCAGCCAAGTTTTGGTGGGGAGAGGTGAAGCTTTCTTT.

This rearrangement joins TRBV7-3 to TRBJ2-5, with a tentative D call TRBD2 (7 bases). With 6 bases removed from V and 2 bases from J, the gap between germline ends came to 16 bases. The CDR3 extends over 15 amino acids. CDR1 is SGHTA and CDR2 is FQGTGA in the germline V gene. CDR3 region: CASSQQGGGQETQYF. CDR3 coding DNA: TGTGCCAGCAGTCAGCAGGGAGGGGGGCAAGAGACCCAGTACTTC. Full variable domain (outside the CDR3, taken from reference TRBV7-3 and TRBJ2-5): GAGVSQTPSNKVTEKGKYVELRCDPISGHTALYWYRQSLGQGPEFLIYFQGTGAADDSGLPNDRFFAVRPEGSVSTLKIQRTERGDSAVYLCASSQQGGGQETQYFGPGTRLLVL.

The V call is TRBV5-6, the J call TRBJ2-7, with 7 bases matching TRBD1. V was clipped by 4 bases and J by 1 base; unmatched bases: 2. Germline assignment: CDR1 SGHDT and CDR2 YYEEEE. There are 13 residues in the CDR3. As DNA, the CDR3 is TGTGCCAGCAGCCGGGACAGATCCTACGAGCAGTACGTC. This sequence encodes CASSRDRSYEQYV.

The chain combines TRBV5-1 with TRBJ2-3; 10 bases map to TRBD2. The J segment lost 0 bases and the V segment lost 0 bases, leaving 4 bases of the junction unmatched. The germline CDR1 and CDR2 sequences are SGHRS and YFSETQ. The length of the CDR3 is 17 residues. The CDR3 region is CASSLGPSGRSTDTQYF. CDR3 DNA: TGCGCCAGCAGCTTGGGCCCTAGCGGGAGAAGCACAGATACGCAGTATTTT.

The CDR3 nucleotides are TGTGCCAGCAGCTTAGCTGGGACTAGCGGCACTGCCTACGAGCAGTACGTC. This codes for CASSLAGTSGTAYEQYV. The V and J genes are TRBV7-2 and TRBJ2-7; 11 bases match TRBD2. The CDR3 consists of 17 residues. Germline CDR1 SGHTA, CDR2 FQGNSA. The trim removed 0 bases at V and 2 bases at J, leaving 6 bases unmatched.

The V and J genes are TRBV23-1 and TRBJ1-2; D remains ambiguous. TRBV23-1 is filed as an ORF, its function uncertain. This CDR3 has 10 residues. V was pared by 8 bases and J by 3 bases, with 4 bases between. In nucleotides, the CDR3 is TGCGCCAGCGGCTACTATGGCTACACCTTC. Amino acid sequence: CASGYYGYTF.

DNA for the CDR3: TGCGCCAGCAGCCTGGACAGGGCCGGGGAGCTGTTTTTT. As protein: CASSLDRAGELFF. This sequence joins TRBV5-1 and TRBJ2-2, with TRBD1 matching over 8 bases. The CDR3 is 13 residues long. Germline V CDR1 and CDR2: SGHRS, YFSETQ. J gave up 6 bases and V 4 bases, and 2 bases lay outside the gene matches.

In the case of this clone: Other DNA sequences from this sample encode an identical CDR3 as well. CDR3 loop: CASSVGTSGVQETQYF. The CDR3 coding sequence is TGTGCCAGCAGCGTAGGGACTAGCGGGGTACAAGAGACCCAGTACTTC. The chain links TRBV9 to TRBJ2-5; TRBD2 agrees at 12 bases. The V segment lost 0 bases and the J segment 2 bases; nucleotides outside the gene matches: 2. Germline V gene lookup returns CDR1 SGDLS and CDR2 YYNGEE. The CDR3 runs to 16 residues.

In DNA, the CDR3 is TGTGCCAGTAGTAGGACTAGCGGGAGGGCCCCAGATACGCAGTATTTT. It encodes CASSRTSGRAPDTQYF. V is TRBV19 and J is TRBJ2-3; 15 positions agree with TRBD2. Per germline, CDR1 LNHDA and CDR2 SQIVND (reference sequence). Unmatched junction bases numbered 3, after V lost 4 bases and J lost 4 bases. The CDR3 is 16 amino acids.

This chain uses TRBV30 with TRBJ1-1; D is undetermined. This CDR3 has 11 residues. V was cut by 1 base and J by 4 bases, with 4 bases left in between. Germline values: CDR1 GTSNPN, CDR2 SVGIG (reference sequence). CDR3 amino acids: CAWSDITEAFF. The CDR3 DNA reads TGTGCCTGGAGTGATATCACTGAAGCTTTCTTT.

The chain joins TRBV21-1 to TRBJ1-6; the table assigns TRBD1, which was not confirmed against the DNA. TRBV21-1 corresponds to a pseudogene. CDR3 length equals 15 residues. The CDR3 region is CASKTGNPRNSPLHF. The DNA of the CDR3 is TGTGCCAGCAAGACAGGGAACCCAAGAAATTCACCCCTCCACTTT.

This clone turned up a few times. This chain joins TRBV10-2 and TRBJ2-7; D call uncertain. Germline-derived CDR1 and CDR2 are WSHSY and SAAADI. V lost 9 bases and J 6 bases, leaving 15 bases between the germline ends. The length of the CDR3 is 12 residues. The CDR3 DNA follows: TGCGCCAGACCGAGACATTGGTCCGAGCAGTACGTC. Protein product: CARPRHWSEQYV.

J is TRBJ1-6 and V is TRBV30; D might be TRBD1 (6 bases). V was shortened by 8 bases and J by 7 bases, with 18 bases between the two germline ends. Germline V lookup: CDR1 GTSNPN, CDR2 SVGIG (reference sequence). There are 14 residues in the CDR3. The CDR3 DNA reads TGTGCCGCCCCTTCACAGGGTTTCAATTCACCCCTCCACTTT. Protein sequence: CAAPSQGFNSPLHF.

This chain joins TRBV30 and TRBJ1-2; weak D call: TRBD1 (5 bases). Germline assignment: CDR1 GTSNPN and CDR2 SVGIG (reference sequence). The CDR3 loop spans 15 amino acids. V lost 3 bases and J lost 4, with 18 bases in between. This chain's CDR3 is CAWRDRGRALYGYTF. CDR3 DNA: TGTGCCTGGAGGGACCGGGGGAGAGCACTCTATGGCTACACCTTC.

The chain combines TRBV6-6 with TRBJ2-7, with D hard to call. Between the trimmed V and J ends, which lost 0 bases and 4 bases, there was a span of 4 bases. The germline V gene encodes CDR1 MNHNY and CDR2 SVGAGI (reference sequence). The CDR3 loop spans 12 amino acids. CDR3 residues: CASSYSSYEQYF. The CDR3 nucleotides read TGTGCCAGCAGTTACTCATCATACGAGCAGTACTTC.

The chain is built from TRBV7-3 and TRBJ2-5; D ambiguous. The CDR3 has 15 amino acids. Germline V gene sequence: CDR1 SGHTA, CDR2 FQGTGA. Trimming removed 2 bases at V and 5 bases at J, with 15 bases between. The CDR3 is CASSLWAGPQETQYF. The CDR3 DNA reads TGTGCCAGCAGCTTATGGGCAGGCCCCCAGGAGACCCAGTACTTC.

The CDR3 DNA reads TGCGCCAGCGGTCAGCAACGGGGGTGGAATGAGCAGTTCTTC. Translated, it gives CASGQQRGWNEQFF. This rearrangement joins TRBV5-1 to TRBJ2-1, with D maybe TRBD2 (6 bases). Trimming stripped 7 bases from V and 7 bases from J, with 18 bases between. CDR1 SGHRS and CDR2 YFSETQ come from the germline V gene. The CDR3 has 14 amino acids.

The rearrangement joins TRBV11-2 to TRBJ2-2; 10 bases fit TRBD1. The germline gives CDR1 SGHAT, CDR2 FQNNGV. With 3 bases clipped from V and 4 bases from J, the junction kept 8 bases outside the gene matches. The CDR3 length is 17 residues. The CDR3 coding sequence is TGTGCCAGCAGCTTTCGGACAGGGGGTTTGGGCACCGGGGAGCTGTTTTTT. It is translated as CASSFRTGGLGTGELFF.

The gene calls are TRBV5-1 and TRBJ1-3; 7 positions match TRBD1. Germline CDR1 and CDR2: SGHRS and YFSETQ. V trimming: 4 bases; J trimming: 0 bases; junction bases outside the gene matches: 7. The CDR3 runs 16 residues. The CDR3 DNA reads as TGCGCCAGCAGCCCGGGACAGCTGAGCTCTGGAAACACCATATATTTT. Encoded protein: CASSPGQLSSGNTIYF.

The chain couples TRBV27 to TRBJ2-3; 10 nucleotides match TRBD2. V lost 6 bases and J lost 0; bases outside the gene matches: 9. The CDR3 is made up of 17 amino acids. The germline gives CDR1 MNHEY, CDR2 SMNVEV (reference sequence). The CDR3 nucleotides are TGTGCCAGCAGAACGCTAGCGGGAGCCAGAAGCACAGATACGCAGTATTTT. Translating it yields CASRTLAGARSTDTQYF.

V is TRBV5-1 and J is TRBJ2-1; a possible D gene is TRBD2 (6 bases). The CDR3 contains 17 residues. The germline CDR1 and CDR2 sequences are SGHRS and YFSETQ. The V gene lost 1 base and the J gene lost 1 base, with 15 bases spanning the gap. DNA for the CDR3: TGCGCCAGCAGCTTGAGGGTTGCGGGAATATCCTACAATGAGCAGTTCTTC. It codes for CASSLRVAGISYNEQFF.

This chain links TRBV18 with TRBJ2-5; 7 bases are a match to TRBD1. The CDR3 loop spans 15 amino acids. Per germline, CDR1 KGHSH and CDR2 LQKENI. V was pared by 1 base and J by 0 bases, with 2 bases of the junction left unmatched. CDR3 bases: TGTGCCAGCTCACCACAGCAGGGGGACCAAGAGACCCAGTACTTC. Its protein is CASSPQQGDQETQYF.

V gene TRBV27 combines with J gene TRBJ1-1; no reliable D call. V was pared by 7 bases and J by 11 bases, with 20 bases between. The germline CDR1 and CDR2 sequences are MNHEY and SMNVEV (reference sequence). The CDR3 consists of 13 residues. Here the CDR3 DNA reads TGTGCCAGCACCTATATGTGGGGAGGTGGGGCTTTCTTT. Its translation is CASTYMWGGGAFF.

J is TRBJ1-4 and V is TRBV19, with D perhaps TRBD1 (5 bases). Between the trimmed V and J ends, which lost 3 bases and 0 bases, there was a span of 11 bases. Looked up from germline, CDR1 is LNHDA and CDR2 is SQIVND (reference sequence). The CDR3 has 16 amino acids. The CDR3 nucleotides read TGTGCCAGTAGTATGACTGGGGGGACAACTAATGAAAAACTGTTTTTT. Its translation is CASSMTGGTTNEKLFF.

This chain links TRBV29-1 with TRBJ2-3; TRBD2 is a possible D gene (5 bases). V gave up 3 bases and J gave up 7 bases, with 14 bases separating them. Germline V gene lookup returns CDR1 SQVTM and CDR2 ANQGSEA. The CDR3 extends over 13 amino acids. CDR3 protein: CSVDSGDGNTQYF. The CDR3 DNA sequence: TGCAGCGTTGACTCCGGGGATGGTAATACGCAGTATTTT.